Presented here are 28 T cell receptor beta chains from one specimen sequenced in a study of blood T cell repertoires in COVID-19 (dated by TCRdb to the early 2020s). Library generation was performed with the immunoSEQ multiplex PCR assay. As stored in TCRdb, this immuneACCESS dataset retains in-frame rearrangements with V and J assigned. A fraction of the clones does not appear; measured against another copy, unresolved V genes explain less than half of the discrepancy, and the remainder lacks a known reason. The sample table contains tens of thousands of clones; only one count was recorded for around 86% of them. Less than 3% of the sample is held by the ten biggest clonotypes. Sequencing used peripheral blood. Receptors were obtained from a man of 80 years or more with acute or convalescent COVID-19.

This clone appeared once. This chain uses TRBV6-6 with TRBJ1-6, with 8 bases that match TRBD1. V trimming: 4 bases; J trimming: 6 bases; junction bases outside the gene matches: 8. Germline V gene data show CDR1 as MNHNY and CDR2 as SVGAGI (reference sequence). The CDR3 contains 16 residues. CDR3 amino acids: CASSSNRGERNSPLHF. The CDR3 DNA is TGTGCCAGCAGTTCAAACAGGGGGGAACGTAATTCACCCCTCCACTTT.

This chain joins TRBV6-6 and TRBJ2-7, with D possibly matching TRBD1 (6 bases). The germline CDR1 and CDR2 sequences are MNHNY and SVGAGI (reference sequence). Trimming stripped 6 bases from V and 5 bases from J, with 14 bases between. The CDR3 is 13 amino acids. As DNA, the CDR3 is TGTGCCAGCAGCCCAGCAGGGGCCCACGAGCAGTACTTC. Amino acid sequence: CASSPAGAHEQYF.

This clone was recorded a few times. This sequence joins TRBV25-1 and TRBJ1-2; D is possibly TRBD1 (5 bases). Germline CDR1 MGHDK, CDR2 SYGVNS. V gave up 6 bases and J gave up 2 bases, with 10 bases separating them. The CDR3 consists of 13 residues. Here the CDR3 reads CASRWEGNYGYTF. The CDR3 coding sequence is TGTGCCAGCAGATGGGAGGGGAACTATGGCTACACCTTC.

The V call is TRBV29-1, the J call TRBJ1-1; possible D gene TRBD1, 5 bases. Between the trimmed V and J ends, which lost 0 bases and 9 bases, there was a span of 14 bases. The CDR3 sequence is 13 residues long. CDR1 and CDR2 from the germline V gene are SQVTM and ANQGSEA. The CDR3 coding sequence is TGCAGCGTTGAAGATGGGGCAAAACGTAAAGCTTTCTTT. It yields the protein CSVEDGAKRKAFF.

The CDR3 DNA reads TGCAGTGCTAGAGATTTGGCCGGCTACACCTTC. Translating gives CSARDLAGYTF. The rearrangement uses TRBV20-1 and TRBJ1-2; D unclear. The CDR3 is 11 residues long. V lost 0 bases to trimming and J lost 8 bases, with 7 bases between them. Per the germline V gene, CDR1 is DFQATT and CDR2 is SNEGSKA (reference sequence).

V and J are TRBV5-1 and TRBJ1-2; 8 positions agree with TRBD1. The CDR3 covers 12 residues. Germline V lookup: CDR1 SGHRS, CDR2 YFSETQ. V gave up 7 bases and J gave up 4 bases; unmatched junction bases: 3. The CDR3 protein is CASAGTGYGYTF. The CDR3 nucleotides read TGCGCCAGCGCCGGGACAGGCTATGGCTACACCTTC.

CDR3: CASSLEPGQLLADYGYTF. The CDR3, as DNA: TGCGCCAGCAGCTTGGAGCCGGGACAGTTATTGGCCGATTATGGCTACACCTTC. The gene calls are TRBV5-1 and TRBJ1-2, with 7 bases matching TRBD1. Germline V gene lookup returns CDR1 SGHRS and CDR2 YFSETQ. V shed 0 bases and J 5 bases; nucleotides not matched to a gene: 16. The CDR3 consists of 18 residues. Filled out from reference TRBV5-1 and TRBJ1-2, the complete variable domain reads KAGVTQTPRYLIKTRGQQVTLSCSPISGHRSVSWYQQTPGQGLQFLFEYFSETQRNKGNFPGRFSGRQFSNSRSEMNVSTLELGDSALYLCASSLEPGQLLADYGYTFGSGTRLTVV.

The J gene is TRBJ2-7, the V gene TRBV3-1 (or the pseudogene TRBV3-2); a weak D match, TRBD2 (5 bases). CDR1 and CDR2 from the germline V gene are LGHDT and YNNKEL (reference sequence). V lost 4 bases, J lost 7 bases, and 17 bases lay in between. This CDR3 is built from 14 residues. The CDR3: CASSPLGRSGEQYF. CDR3 coding DNA: TGTGCCAGCAGCCCGCTAGGCAGGTCGGGGGAGCAGTACTTC.

The CDR3 protein is CASSPRTSGEETQYF. CDR3 coding DNA: TGTGCCAGCTCACCTCGGACTAGCGGGGAAGAGACCCAGTACTTC. J is TRBJ2-5 and V is TRBV18; 12 nucleotides align to TRBD2. The CDR3 runs 15 residues. V was pared by 3 bases and J by 3 bases, with 2 bases of the junction left unmatched. CDR1 KGHSH and CDR2 LQKENI come from the germline V gene.

The chain joins TRBV30 to TRBJ2-7, with 12 nucleotides matching TRBD2. The CDR3 length is 18 residues. V dropped 4 bases and J dropped 1; count of bases not matched to a gene: 14. Germline V lookup: CDR1 GTSNPN, CDR2 SVGIG (reference sequence). The CDR3 DNA reads TGTGCCTGGATCCCTCCGGGGCTAGCGGGAGGGCCATCCTACGAGCAGTACTTC. This translates into CAWIPPGLAGGPSYEQYF.

In this sample, this clone turned up once. For the CDR3, the DNA is TGTGCCAGCAGCCCGAACTTTTTATACGAGCAGTACTTC. It specifies CASSPNFLYEQYF. J is TRBJ2-7 and V is TRBV4-2; D uncertain. V was cut by 4 bases and J by 4 bases, with 11 bases left in between. CDR3 size: 13 residues. CDR1 is LGHNA, CDR2 YNFKEQ, per germline.

This clone was seen a few times. The chain combines TRBV6-5 with TRBJ2-1, with 9 nucleotides matching TRBD1. CDR3 length: 15 residues. The ends lost 9 bases at V and 0 bases at J; junction bases unmatched: 6. Germline V CDR1 and CDR2: MNHEY, SVGAGI. As DNA, the CDR3 is TGTGCCAGACTAACAGGGGGCCCCTCCTACAATGAGCAGTTCTTC. Protein product: CARLTGGPSYNEQFF.

The chain recombines TRBV7-6 with TRBJ2-1; 7 bases map to TRBD2. The V gene's germline CDR1 is SGHVS and CDR2 FNYEAQ. The CDR3 is 16 amino acids. V shed 3 bases and J 0 bases; nucleotides not matched to a gene: 5. The CDR3 reads CASSLASGGSYNEQFF. The CDR3 DNA reads as TGTGCCAGCAGCTTGGCTAGCGGAGGCTCCTACAATGAGCAGTTCTTC.

CDR3 sequence: CASSESTVGKLFF. The CDR3 DNA is TGCGCCAGCAGTGAGTCGACAGTAGGAAAACTGTTTTTT. The V call is TRBV10-1, the J call TRBJ1-4, with TRBD1 as a possible D gene (5 bases). The CDR3 totals 13 residues. Germline assignment: CDR1 WNHNN and CDR2 SYGVQD (reference sequence). V was pared by 0 bases and J by 10 bases, with 9 bases between.

The rearrangement links TRBV30 to TRBJ2-7, with 7 bases matching TRBD2. This CDR3 contains 15 residues. V dropped 2 bases and J dropped 2; count of bases not matched to a gene: 9. Germline V lookup: CDR1 GTSNPN, CDR2 SVGIG (reference sequence). The CDR3 loop is CAWSPGTTMTYEQYF. The CDR3 DNA reads as TGTGCCTGGAGTCCCGGGACTACTATGACCTACGAGCAGTACTTC.

This chain uses TRBV5-1 with TRBJ2-1, with 11 bases fitting TRBD2. The CDR3 covers 15 residues. V lost 4 bases and J lost 5; bases outside the gene matches: 5. The germline V gene encodes CDR1 SGHRS and CDR2 YFSETQ. CDR3 sequence: CASSALAGGHNEQFF. As DNA, the CDR3 is TGCGCCAGCAGCGCCTTAGCGGGAGGGCACAATGAGCAGTTCTTC. The variable domain in full, with the rest retrieved from reference TRBV5-1 and TRBJ2-1, is KAGVTQTPRYLIKTRGQQVTLSCSPISGHRSVSWYQQTPGQGLQFLFEYFSETQRNKGNFPGRFSGRQFSNSRSEMNVSTLELGDSALYLCASSALAGGHNEQFFGPGTRLTVL.

V is TRBV5-4 and J is TRBJ2-1; a weak D match, TRBD2 (6 bases). The CDR3 length is 15 residues. Germline values: CDR1 SGHNT, CDR2 YYREEE (reference sequence). Between the trimmed V and J ends, which lost 4 bases and 4 bases, there was a span of 15 bases. The CDR3 DNA is TGTGCCAGCAGCCCGGAGGGACTGACTTACAATGAGCAGTTCTTC. Its translation: CASSPEGLTYNEQFF.

The V and J genes are TRBV5-1 and TRBJ2-1; 7 nucleotides line up with TRBD1. In germline, CDR1 is SGHRS, CDR2 YFSETQ. This CDR3 spans 15 amino acids. V lost 5 bases, J lost 7 bases, and 12 bases stayed unmatched. The CDR3 DNA reads TGCGCCAGCAGGCCGGACAGGATCTCGCGGAATGAGCAGTTCTTC. The encoded protein is CASRPDRISRNEQFF.

This chain's CDR3 is CASSFRSGRSTYEQYF. The CDR3 DNA sequence: TGTGCCAGCAGTTTTCGTAGCGGGAGGTCGACCTACGAGCAGTACTTC. The rearrangement joins TRBV27 to TRBJ2-7; 10 nucleotides match TRBD2. The germline CDR1 and CDR2 sequences are MNHEY and SMNVEV (reference sequence). This CDR3 has 16 residues. V lost 3 bases, J lost 2 bases, and 7 bases stayed unmatched.

V is TRBV7-8 and J is TRBJ2-1; 9 bases agree with TRBD1. CDR3 length: 15 residues. The germline gives CDR1 SGHVS, CDR2 FQNEAQ. V shed 5 bases, J shed 7 bases, and the junction held 9 bases outside the gene matches. The CDR3: CASSRPGQGANEQFF. The CDR3 bases are TGTGCCAGCAGCCGACCGGGACAGGGTGCGAATGAGCAGTTCTTC.

This clone was recorded a few times. J is TRBJ1-1 and V is TRBV19, with 7 bases identical to TRBD1. The V and J ends lost 10 bases and 5 bases, in that order; junction bases with no gene match: 13. The length of the CDR3 is 14 residues. Per the germline V gene, CDR1 is LNHDA and CDR2 is SQIVND (reference sequence). CDR3 in DNA: TGTGCCACAGCCGTAGAGGGGGCGAGGACTGAAGCTTTCTTT. Amino acid sequence: CATAVEGARTEAFF.

The table lists this clone with a few counts. V and J are TRBV29-1 and TRBJ1-3, with 8 bases lining up with TRBD1. With V trimmed by 6 bases and J by 3 bases, 7 bases remained unmatched. The CDR3 has 14 residues. CDR1 is SQVTM, CDR2 ANQGSEA, per germline. The CDR3 DNA reads TGCAGCGTAGCAGGACAGGGCGGTGGAAACACCATATATTTT. Its translation: CSVAGQGGGNTIYF. Together with reference TRBV29-1 and TRBJ1-3, the CDR3 gives the full variable domain: SAVISQKPSRDICQRGTSLTIQCQVDSQVTMMFWYRQQPGQSLTLIATANQGSEATYESGFVIDKFPISRPNLTFSTLTVSNMSPEDSSIYLCSVAGQGGGNTIYFGEGSWLTVV.

The gene calls are TRBV25-1 and TRBJ2-3; D might be TRBD2 (5 bases). Germline loops: CDR1 MGHDK, CDR2 SYGVNS. The CDR3 runs to 16 residues. The ends were cut back, 3 bases at V and 3 bases at J, with 16 bases in the middle. The CDR3 DNA sequence: TGTGCCAGCAGTGACCCCCGTACTAGAAGTACAGATACGCAGTATTTT. It specifies CASSDPRTRSTDTQYF.

The genes are TRBV11-2 and TRBJ2-7; 9 nucleotides line up with TRBD2. The V segment lost 4 bases and the J segment 4 bases; nucleotides outside the gene matches: 5. This CDR3 spans 14 amino acids. In germline, CDR1 is SGHAT, CDR2 FQNNGV. The CDR3 region has the DNA TGTGCCAGCAGCTGGGCGGGAGGGCCATACGAGCAGTACTTC. It specifies CASSWAGGPYEQYF.

The chain is built from TRBV24-1 and TRBJ1-5, with D perhaps matching TRBD1 (6 bases). The V end was cut by 4 bases, the J end by 3 bases, with 9 bases between. CDR1 is KGHDR and CDR2 is SFDVKD in the germline V gene. This CDR3 contains 14 residues. The CDR3 region is CATSEGGANQPQHF. The CDR3 region has the DNA TGTGCCACCAGTGAGGGGGGGGCCAATCAGCCCCAGCATTTT.

This sequence joins TRBV29-1 and TRBJ2-5, with D tentatively TRBD1 (5 bases). V shed 7 bases and J shed 7 bases, with 16 bases lying between them. Per the germline V gene, CDR1 is SQVTM and CDR2 is ANQGSEA. The CDR3 sequence is 12 residues long. In DNA form, the CDR3 reads TGCAGCGAGTTTAGGGGTTCCGGGACCCAGTACTTC. This sequence encodes CSEFRGSGTQYF.

This chain connects TRBV7-8 to TRBJ1-2; D gene uncertain. From germline, CDR1 is SGHVS and CDR2 FQNEAQ. The germline V and J ends were trimmed by 5 bases and 7 bases, with 14 bases remaining between them. The CDR3 loop spans 13 amino acids. The CDR3 DNA sequence: TGTGCCAGCAGCCCGATGCTGGCCCCTGGCTACACCTTC. Its protein product is CASSPMLAPGYTF.

This clone has only one observation. The chain couples TRBV19 to TRBJ1-5; 9 positions match TRBD1. The germline V gene has CDR1 LNHDA and CDR2 SQIVND (reference sequence). The CDR3 totals 15 residues. V shed 5 bases, J shed 0 bases, and the junction held 2 bases outside the gene matches. The CDR3 spells CASSWGQGSNQPQHF. DNA of the CDR3: TGTGCCAGTAGTTGGGGACAGGGTAGCAATCAGCCCCAGCATTTT.